This T cell receptor beta chain was retrieved from a study of identical twins (TCRdb year 2016). Looking at the study overall: TCR alpha and beta repertoires from monozygotic twins, unrelated adults of various ages and cord blood were deep-sequenced to test whether fetal clonotypes persist. To rule out contamination, the twin experiments were replicated at different times with different library preparation protocols.

Every donor was a healthy Caucasian. Three unrelated non-twin adults were additionally sequenced: a male aged 18 to 30, a male aged 50 to 60 and a female aged 50 to 60. Using Miltenyi CD45RO+ enrichment and human naive T-cell isolation kits, memory (CD45RO+) and naive T cells were isolated from PBMC. V loses 6 bases, J loses 3 bases, and the germline ends lie 9 bases apart. From cysteine to valine, the CDR3 is 12 amino acids long. Only the CDR3 DNA is retained, 36 bases long and in frame from the first base. CDR1 KGHSH and CDR2 LQKENI were looked up in the germline V gene. Libraries were made using 5' RACE. These reads were obtained on an Illumina HiSeq 2000. A universal primer binding site was added through template switching, and the final cDNA carried a unique molecular identifier so that TCR cDNA molecules could be counted accurately. First-strand cDNA for TCR alpha and beta chains was synthesized from specific primers in the conserved constant-segment region. To control for contamination, every cDNA library was double barcoded, receiving both a SMART-Mk sample barcode and Illumina barcodes. TruSeq adapter sequences and Illumina sample barcodes were added in two successive PCR steps. The Illumina HiSeq platform was used with custom primers to sequence TCR alpha and beta cDNA libraries. The study's own analysis went as follows. Raw reads were processed with MiGEC to extract unique molecular identifiers, and MiXCR was used to determine CDR3 positions. Recombination models were inferred per individual with the repgenHMM and IGoR tools using an EM algorithm. Shared clonotypes were analyzed with the tcR package in R, and sharing was normalized by the product of cloneset sizes. To study raw recombination without the effects of thymic and clonal selection, out-of-frame nonproductive sequences were analyzed. TCRdb itself trimmed the public reads at Q25 with fastp, ran MiXCR and retained productive beta chains. Each CDR3 protein appears once, grouped with its most common genes and DNA. TCRdb, not the original authors, processed these V and J calls. Counted in this sample were roughly 350,000 distinct CDR3 sequences; around 9.7% of them appeared once. The ten biggest clones cover 8.5% to 10% of the sample.

This clonotype was counted many times. The specificity of this receptor is unknown. The record has no base qualities; no much larger clone is one base away. The full study reports these points: Compared with coincidental sharing between unrelated individuals, out-of-frame TCR alpha sequences shared between twins had an excess of sequences with low generation probability. In beta out-of-frame sequences, excess twin sharing was weaker, because having fewer shared sequences lowered the signal-to-noise ratio. Fewer insertions were carried by abundant cord blood beta clonotypes, a similar but weaker trend appeared in young adult naive repertoires, and no such trend appeared in memory repertoires. Because the same donors could not be followed over many years, the conclusions relied on cross-sectional statistical analysis. Zero-insertion analyses could be partly confounded by invariant T cells such as MAIT and iNKT, although diverse VJ usage argued against such confounding for most clonotypes. Recombination models systematically underestimated out-of-frame TCR alpha sharing in monozygotic twins but agreed with sharing between unrelated individuals.

This receptor was taken from a woman aged 45 to 65 in good health. Material for sequencing was naive T cells sorted from blood. The cell subset or site label of this sample denotes: cells isolated with a human naive T-cell isolation kit. The chain employs TRBV18 and TRBJ2-7; TRBD1 is a possible D gene, resting on 7 matching bases. In nucleotides, the sequence is TGTGCCAGCTCGCGGGACAGCTACGAGCAGTACGTC. Translation gives CASSRDSYEQYV.